This T cell receptor beta chain comes out of a study of cytomegalovirus exposure and HLA in healthy donors. The CDR3 has 13 amino acids. The V gene's germline CDR1 is SGHNT and CDR2 YYREEE (reference sequence). V lost 0 bases and J lost 11, with 12 bases in between. 13 Jbeta primers and 60 Vbeta primers were used for the PCR. Clones were read by immunoSEQ multiplex PCR, and TCRdb kept only the in-frame ones, dropping some. Of almost 200,000 clones listed, approximately 79% are singletons. The TCR sequence derives from a woman younger than 45 in good health and CMV-seropositive. Material: PBMCs. The rearrangement joins TRBV5-4 to TRBJ1-5; no clear D. CDR3 in DNA: TGTGCCAGCAGCTTGGCCGGGGATCGGACCCAGCATTTT. Translation: CASSLAGDRTQHF.